Below, 26 T cell receptor beta chains from the same sample are listed, as sequenced in a study of cytomegalovirus exposure and HLA in healthy donors. Use of 60 Vbeta and 13 Jbeta primers characterized the PCR. Generated by immunoSEQ multiplex PCR, the TCRdb table keeps only in-frame clones and is missing some. The sample shows under 200,000 clones, approximately 75% of them seen only once. The sequencing sample was made of PBMCs. Receptors were obtained from a woman in her late teens or twenties in good health and CMV-seronegative.

In regard to this clone: In the same sample, other DNA sequences code for this CDR3. The chain has TRBV30 and TRBJ2-7, with TRBD2 matching over 7 bases. V lost 2 bases, J lost 4 bases, and 8 bases stayed unmatched. CDR1 and CDR2 from the germline V gene are GTSNPN and SVGIG (reference sequence). This CDR3 has 14 amino acids. CDR3 nucleotides: TGTGCCTGGAGTCCTGGGACTACCACGTACGAGCAGTACTTC. Protein: CAWSPGTTTYEQYF. The variable domain in full, completed from reference TRBV30 and TRBJ2-7, reads SQTIHQWPATLVQPVGSPLSLECTVEGTSNPNLYWYRQAAGRGLQLLFYSVGIGQISSEVPQNLSASRPQDRQFILSSKKLLLSDSGFYLCAWSPGTTTYEQYFGPGTRLTVT.

The gene calls are TRBV7-9 and TRBJ2-3, with a possible D match to TRBD2 (6 bases). Germline loops: CDR1 SEHNR, CDR2 FQNEAQ (reference sequence). The CDR3 sequence is 18 residues long. The ends were cut back, 1 base at V and 2 bases at J, with 19 bases in the middle. DNA for the CDR3: TGTGCCAGCAGCTTAGTATTCGGAGGGGTACCCTACACAGATACGCAGTATTTT. It encodes CASSLVFGGVPYTDTQYF.

The chain employs TRBV10-1 and TRBJ1-3; the D gene is possibly TRBD1 (6 bases). The CDR3 extends over 16 amino acids. Germline CDR1 reads WNHNN; CDR2 reads SYGVQD (reference sequence). The V end lost 8 bases, the J end lost 0 bases, and 17 bases lay between the germline ends. The CDR3 region has the DNA TGCGCCAGCCAAAAGGACAGCCGACTCTCTGGAAACACCATATATTTT. Protein product: CASQKDSRLSGNTIYF.

V is TRBV25-1 and J is TRBJ2-5; tentatively, D is TRBD1 (6 bases). The end of the DNA is better explained by TRBJ2-7, so the J call may be wrong. CDR3 size: 15 residues. Germline lookup yields CDR1 MGHDK and CDR2 SYGVNS. The CDR3, as DNA: TGTGCCAGCAGTACAACCACAGGGTTAACCTACGAGCAGTACTTC. Translating gives CASSTTTGLTYEQYF.

The chain carries TRBV5-6 and TRBJ2-7; 7 bases agree with TRBD2. The V and J ends lost 0 bases and 2 bases, in that order; junction bases with no gene match: 5. CDR3 length equals 15 residues. Germline loops: CDR1 SGHDT, CDR2 YYEEEE. CDR3 DNA: TGTGCCAGCAGCTTGGTGGGGGAGGGCCCCTACGAGCAGTACTTC. This codes for CASSLVGEGPYEQYF.

This sequence joins TRBV7-3 and TRBJ1-1, with D tentatively TRBD1 (5 bases). Germline values: CDR1 SGHTA, CDR2 FQGTGA. This CDR3 contains 13 residues. V lost 5 bases and J lost 5, with 12 bases in between. In DNA, the CDR3 is TGTGCCAGCAGCAATCGGGGGTTTACTGAAGCTTTCTTT. Translating gives CASSNRGFTEAFF. Drawing the rest from reference TRBV7-3 and TRBJ1-1, the complete variable domain is GAGVSQTPSNKVTEKGKYVELRCDPISGHTALYWYRQSLGQGPEFLIYFQGTGAADDSGLPNDRFFAVRPEGSVSTLKIQRTERGDSAVYLCASSNRGFTEAFFGQGTRLTVV.

A single count supports this clone. The chain couples TRBV10-2 to TRBJ2-2; D is undetermined. The CDR3 extends over 14 amino acids. Deletions cut 5 bases from V and 1 base from J, with 8 bases between. Germline V gene data show CDR1 as WSHSY and CDR2 as SAAADI. For the CDR3, the DNA is TGCGCCAGCAGTTACACGGGGAACACCGGGGAGCTGTTTTTT. It is translated as CASSYTGNTGELFF.

This clone was found a few times. The V gene is TRBV5-1, the J gene TRBJ1-6; D is perhaps TRBD1 (6 bases). The length of the CDR3 is 14 residues. The ends were cut back, 3 bases at V and 5 bases at J, with 9 bases in the middle. The V gene's germline CDR1 is SGHRS and CDR2 YFSETQ. The CDR3 sequence is CASSSSGDNSPLHF. In nucleotides, the CDR3 is TGCGCCAGCAGCTCATCAGGGGATAATTCACCCCTCCACTTT.

This clone was seen once. The rearrangement uses TRBV27 and TRBJ2-6, with a weak D call TRBD2 (5 bases). V lost 3 bases and J 4 bases, leaving 10 bases between the germline ends. Per the germline V gene, CDR1 is MNHEY and CDR2 is SMNVEV (reference sequence). The CDR3 loop spans 15 amino acids. The DNA for the CDR3 is TGTGCCAGCAGTTTCTCGGGGTCCGGGGCCAACGTCCTGACTTTC. Protein product: CASSFSGSGANVLTF.

The chain has TRBV10-3 and TRBJ1-5, with D unclear. Trimming stripped 6 bases from V and 0 bases from J, with 12 bases between. Germline loops: CDR1 ENHRY, CDR2 SYGVKD. CDR3 length equals 15 residues. CDR3 DNA sequence: TGTGCCATCAGCGAACCGGGAACTAGCAATCAGCCCCAGCATTTT. It specifies CAISEPGTSNQPQHF.

This clone was seen only once. V is TRBV7-9 and J is TRBJ2-2, with 7 nucleotides matching TRBD2. This CDR3 is built from 16 residues. From germline, CDR1 is SEHNR and CDR2 FQNEAQ (reference sequence). V was clipped by 5 bases and J by 3 bases; unmatched bases: 9. This CDR3 is CASSLGLVSDTGELFF. The CDR3 DNA sequence: TGTGCCAGCAGCCTTGGACTAGTGTCGGACACCGGGGAGCTGTTTTTT. Full variable domain (remainder filled in from reference TRBV7-9 and TRBJ2-2): DTGVSQNPRHKITKRGQNVTFRCDPISEHNRLYWYRQTLGQGPEFLTYFQNEAQLEKSRLLSDRFSAERPKGSFSTLEIQRTEQGDSAMYLCASSLGLVSDTGELFFGEGSRLTVL.

This chain connects TRBV7-9 to TRBJ2-3, with TRBD2 matching 10 bases. J was trimmed by 1 base and V by 5 bases; bases with no gene match: 0. The CDR3 is 14 amino acids. In germline, CDR1 is SEHNR, CDR2 FQNEAQ (reference sequence). This CDR3 reads CASSTSGGTDTQYF. DNA for the CDR3: TGTGCCAGCAGCACTAGCGGGGGCACAGATACGCAGTATTTT.

This chain connects TRBV5-1 to TRBJ1-2, with TRBD1 as a possible D gene (5 bases). CDR3 size: 17 residues. Trimming cost V 4 bases and J 8 bases, with 27 bases left between them. Germline CDR1 reads SGHRS; CDR2 reads YFSETQ. In DNA, the CDR3 is TGCGCCAGCAGCCCGCGGGGCCCCTACGACACTTATTCCGGCTACACCTTC. This sequence encodes CASSPRGPYDTYSGYTF.

The rearrangement uses TRBV5-4 and TRBJ1-2, with a possible D match to TRBD1 (5 bases). Germline values: CDR1 SGHNT, CDR2 YYREEE (reference sequence). The CDR3 has 13 amino acids. The V and J ends lost 4 bases and 9 bases respectively, with 16 bases between them. This CDR3 is CASSRSGGTSYTF. For the CDR3, the DNA is TGTGCCAGCAGCCGGAGCGGGGGGACGAGCTACACCTTC.

The rearrangement links TRBV5-6 to TRBJ1-2, with D uncertain. Trimming stripped 2 bases from V and 4 bases from J, with 9 bases between. The CDR3 loop spans 13 amino acids. Per germline, CDR1 SGHDT and CDR2 YYEEEE. Written as DNA, the CDR3 is TGTGCCAGCAGCTTAATCGCCAGCTATGGCTACACCTTC. Translation: CASSLIASYGYTF.

The chain couples TRBV5-4 to TRBJ2-7, with TRBD1 as a possible D gene (6 bases). Trimming cost V 0 bases and J 10 bases, with 20 bases left between them. The V gene's germline CDR1 is SGHNT and CDR2 YYREEE (reference sequence). This CDR3 contains 15 residues. The CDR3, as DNA: TGTGCCAGCAGCTTGGATTCTAAGTCGGGCAGGGGACAGTACTTC. Amino acids: CASSLDSKSGRGQYF.

The V and J genes are TRBV5-1 and TRBJ1-2; TRBD1 matches at 9 bases. The CDR3 extends over 15 amino acids. Germline assignment: CDR1 SGHRS and CDR2 YFSETQ. J was trimmed by 4 bases and V by 4 bases; bases with no gene match: 8. This CDR3 reads CASSTGTGQGYGYTF. CDR3 coding DNA: TGCGCCAGCAGCACTGGGACAGGGCAGGGCTATGGCTACACCTTC. Supplemented by reference TRBV5-1 and TRBJ1-2, the full variable domain reads KAGVTQTPRYLIKTRGQQVTLSCSPISGHRSVSWYQQTPGQGLQFLFEYFSETQRNKGNFPGRFSGRQFSNSRSEMNVSTLELGDSALYLCASSTGTGQGYGYTFGSGTRLTVV.

J is TRBJ1-1 and V is TRBV7-8; no firm D call. V was cut by 1 base and J by 4 bases, with 13 bases left in between. CDR1 SGHVS and CDR2 FQNEAQ come from the germline V gene. This CDR3 has 15 residues. The CDR3 region has the DNA TGTGCCAGCAGCTTAGTCATGGCGGCGAGCACTGAAGCTTTCTTT. This sequence encodes CASSLVMAASTEAFF.

This clone was detected a few times. The chain couples TRBV28 to TRBJ1-3; D possibly corresponds to TRBD1 (5 bases). This CDR3 spans 16 amino acids. V lost 5 bases, J lost 6 bases, and 20 bases lay in between. Germline values: CDR1 MDHEN, CDR2 SYDVKM. The DNA for the CDR3 is TGTGCCAGCAGTCCCCATTCAGGGCGTATCGTAAACACCATATATTTT. Translating gives CASSPHSGRIVNTIYF.

V is TRBV25-1 and J is TRBJ1-3; TRBD1 is a possible D gene (5 bases). Trimming left V 6 bases short and J 2 bases short, with 11 bases between. Germline V gives CDR1 MGHDK, CDR2 SYGVNS. This CDR3 region has 14 residues. The chain's CDR3 is CASSDQGTGNTIYF. In nucleotides, the CDR3 is TGTGCCAGCAGCGACCAGGGAACTGGAAACACCATATATTTT.

Written as DNA, the CDR3 is TGTGCCAGCAGGATTCAGGGAAACACAGATACGCAGTATTTT. Encoded protein: CASRIQGNTDTQYF. The chain links TRBV2 to TRBJ2-3; maybe TRBD1 (5 bases). The CDR3 has 14 amino acids. Germline assignment: CDR1 SNHLY and CDR2 FYNNEI. Trimming left V 6 bases short and J 2 bases short, with 12 bases between.

This clone was seen a few times. The gene calls are TRBV5-1 and TRBJ2-5; unclear D gene. The length of the CDR3 is 14 residues. The germline V gene has CDR1 SGHRS and CDR2 YFSETQ. V gave up 3 bases and J gave up 5 bases, with 14 bases separating them. For the CDR3, the DNA is TGCGCCAGCAGCTCGACACCCGCGTCCGAGACCCAGTACTTC. It is translated as CASSSTPASETQYF. Combining the CDR3 with reference TRBV5-1 and TRBJ2-5 gives the whole variable domain KAGVTQTPRYLIKTRGQQVTLSCSPISGHRSVSWYQQTPGQGLQFLFEYFSETQRNKGNFPGRFSGRQFSNSRSEMNVSTLELGDSALYLCASSSTPASETQYFGPGTRLLVL.

The chain couples TRBV5-1 to TRBJ2-1; 8 bases fit TRBD1. Germline V gene lookup returns CDR1 SGHRS and CDR2 YFSETQ. J was trimmed by 0 bases and V by 4 bases; bases with no gene match: 3. The CDR3 has 15 residues. CDR3 sequence (DNA): TGCGCCAGCAGCCGCGGACAGGGCTCCTACAATGAGCAGTTCTTC. Residues: CASSRGQGSYNEQFF.

This clone was observed once. V is TRBV30 and J is TRBJ2-1, with TRBD2 matching over 7 bases. V gave up 0 bases and J gave up 10 bases; unmatched junction bases: 6. CDR1 is GTSNPN, CDR2 SVGIG, per germline (reference sequence). The CDR3 is 13 amino acids. The CDR3 coding sequence is TGTGCCTGGAGTGTCGCTAGCGGCGGCGAGCAGTTCTTC. It translates to CAWSVASGGEQFF.

V usage is TRBV5-1 and J usage is TRBJ2-1; 11 nucleotides agree with TRBD1. The J segment lost 10 bases and the V segment lost 4 bases, leaving 10 bases of the junction unmatched. The CDR3 is 15 residues long. Per the germline V gene, CDR1 is SGHRS and CDR2 is YFSETQ. The CDR3 loop reads CASSNRTGGGGEQFF. The CDR3, as DNA: TGCGCCAGCAGCAATCGGACAGGGGGCGGAGGGGAGCAGTTCTTC.

The genes are TRBV13 and TRBJ2-5; D possibly corresponds to TRBD1 (6 bases). The CDR3 spans 15 residues. Germline V lookup: CDR1 PRHDT, CDR2 FYEKMQ (reference sequence). Trimming cost V 5 bases and J 2 bases, with 15 bases left between them. The CDR3 bases are TGTGCCAGCAGCGCCACCGGGACATTTCAAGAGACCCAGTACTTC. Translating gives CASSATGTFQETQYF.